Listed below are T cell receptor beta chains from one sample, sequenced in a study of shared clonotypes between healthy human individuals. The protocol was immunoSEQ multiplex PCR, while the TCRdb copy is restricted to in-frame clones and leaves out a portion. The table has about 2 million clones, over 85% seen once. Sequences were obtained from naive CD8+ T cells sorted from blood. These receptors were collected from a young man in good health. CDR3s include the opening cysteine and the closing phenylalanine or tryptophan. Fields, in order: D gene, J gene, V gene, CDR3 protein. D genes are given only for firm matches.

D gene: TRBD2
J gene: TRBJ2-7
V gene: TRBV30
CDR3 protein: CAWSVLAGAPYEQYF

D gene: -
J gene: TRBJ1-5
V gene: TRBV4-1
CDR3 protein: CASSQDPPQPQHF

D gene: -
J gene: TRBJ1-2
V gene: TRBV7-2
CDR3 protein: CASSSTTGNYGYTF

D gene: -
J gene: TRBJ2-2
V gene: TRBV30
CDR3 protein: CAWIQGPTGELFF

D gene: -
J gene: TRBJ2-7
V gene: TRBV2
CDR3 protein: CASSEALGFYEQYF

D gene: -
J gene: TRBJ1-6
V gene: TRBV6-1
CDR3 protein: CASSEPDSNSPLHF

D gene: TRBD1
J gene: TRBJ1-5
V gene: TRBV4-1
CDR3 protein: CASSQGTGYNNQPQHF

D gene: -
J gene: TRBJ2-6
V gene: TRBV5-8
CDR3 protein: CASSLWESGANVLTF

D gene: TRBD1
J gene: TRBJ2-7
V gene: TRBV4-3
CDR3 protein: CASSQEGGQGYEQYF

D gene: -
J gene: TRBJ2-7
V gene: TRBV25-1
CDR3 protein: CASGGGEDPYEQYF

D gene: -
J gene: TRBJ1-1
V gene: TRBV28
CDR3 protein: CASSFDFGTEAFF

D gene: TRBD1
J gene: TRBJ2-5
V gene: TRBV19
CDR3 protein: CATRAYGTEQETQYF

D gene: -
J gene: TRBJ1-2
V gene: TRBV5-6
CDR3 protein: CASSLVADLLYGYTF

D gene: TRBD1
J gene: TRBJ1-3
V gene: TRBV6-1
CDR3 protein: CASSDYRGSGNTIYF

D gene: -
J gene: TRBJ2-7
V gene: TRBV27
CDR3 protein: CASTSLSTGRGVDEQYF

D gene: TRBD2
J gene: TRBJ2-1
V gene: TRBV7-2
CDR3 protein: CASSSSGTSGNEQFF

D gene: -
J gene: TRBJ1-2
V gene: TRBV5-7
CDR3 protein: CASSYNDKKYGYTF

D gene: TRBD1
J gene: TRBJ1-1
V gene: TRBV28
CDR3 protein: CASSLDRGTEAFF

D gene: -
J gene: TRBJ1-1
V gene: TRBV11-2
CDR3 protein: CASSLADNTEAFF

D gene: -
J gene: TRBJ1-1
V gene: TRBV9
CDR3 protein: CASSVGAEAFF

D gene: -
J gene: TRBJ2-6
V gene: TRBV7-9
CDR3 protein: CASSLNSGANVLTF

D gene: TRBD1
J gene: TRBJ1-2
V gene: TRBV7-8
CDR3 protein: CASSLEGQGLFGYTF

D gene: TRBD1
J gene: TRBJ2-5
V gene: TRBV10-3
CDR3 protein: CAISDAGGEETQYF

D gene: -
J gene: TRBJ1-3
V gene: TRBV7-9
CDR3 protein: CASSLEDSPHF

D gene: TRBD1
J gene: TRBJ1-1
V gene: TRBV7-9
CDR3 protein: CASSTPDRDTEAFF

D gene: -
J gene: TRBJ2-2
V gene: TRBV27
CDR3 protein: CASSVLTGELFF

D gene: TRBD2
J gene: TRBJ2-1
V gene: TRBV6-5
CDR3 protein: CASSYSRGGPDEQFF

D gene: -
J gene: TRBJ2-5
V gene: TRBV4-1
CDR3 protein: CASSQDVEAPQETQYF

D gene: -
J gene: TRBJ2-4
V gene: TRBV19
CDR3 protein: CASSIEGSGKNIQYF

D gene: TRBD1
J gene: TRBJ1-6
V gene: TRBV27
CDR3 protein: CASSWTGAPASLHF

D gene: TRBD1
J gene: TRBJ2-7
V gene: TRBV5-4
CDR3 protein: CASSLAGTGVYEQYF

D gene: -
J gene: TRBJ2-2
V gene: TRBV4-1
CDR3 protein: CASSKLSLTALDGELFF

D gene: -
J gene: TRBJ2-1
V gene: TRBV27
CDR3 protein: CASIGGLNYNEQFF

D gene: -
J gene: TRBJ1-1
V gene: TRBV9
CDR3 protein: CASNLGRGRNTEAFF

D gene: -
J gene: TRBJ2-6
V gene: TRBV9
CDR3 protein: CASSVRLMDGGANVLTF

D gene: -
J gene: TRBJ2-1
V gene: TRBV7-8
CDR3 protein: CASMQEAAYNEQFF

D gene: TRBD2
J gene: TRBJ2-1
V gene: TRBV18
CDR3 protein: CASSPRERLAGGLGEQFF

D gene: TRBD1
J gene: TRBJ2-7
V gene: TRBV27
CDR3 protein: CAPDRVYEQYF

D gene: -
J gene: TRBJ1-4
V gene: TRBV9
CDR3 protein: CASSVGPPYEKLFF

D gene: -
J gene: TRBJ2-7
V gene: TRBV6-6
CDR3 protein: CASSYWVAATGEQYF

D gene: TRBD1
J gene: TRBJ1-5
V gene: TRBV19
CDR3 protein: CASSSGTGNQPQHF

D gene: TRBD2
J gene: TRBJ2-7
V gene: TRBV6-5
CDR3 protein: CASSYLASSGFYEQYF

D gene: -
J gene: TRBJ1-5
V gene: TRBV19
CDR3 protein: CASSIRDLNQPQHF

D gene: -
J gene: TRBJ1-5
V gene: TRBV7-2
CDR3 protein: CASSFGSYSNQPQHF

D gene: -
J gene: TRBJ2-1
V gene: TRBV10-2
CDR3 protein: CASSDGGPGEQFF

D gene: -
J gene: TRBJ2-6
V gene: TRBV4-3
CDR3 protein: CASSQDRGSGANVLTF

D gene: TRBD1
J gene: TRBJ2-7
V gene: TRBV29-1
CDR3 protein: CSVEDGRTGPHEQYF

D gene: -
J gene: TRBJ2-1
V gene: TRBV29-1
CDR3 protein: CSVEVSSYNEQFF

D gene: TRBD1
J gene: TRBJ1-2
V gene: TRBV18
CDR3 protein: CASSFGDRGQSYYGYTF

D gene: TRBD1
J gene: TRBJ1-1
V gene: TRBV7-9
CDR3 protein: CASSAWTGENTEAFF

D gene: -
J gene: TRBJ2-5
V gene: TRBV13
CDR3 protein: CASSLRLKETQYF

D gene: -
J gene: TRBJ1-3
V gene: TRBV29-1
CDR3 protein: CSARTASSGNTIYF

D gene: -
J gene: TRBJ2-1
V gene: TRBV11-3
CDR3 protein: CASSLEHFSDEQFF

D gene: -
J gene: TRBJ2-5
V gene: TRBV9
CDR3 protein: CASSVDTAGQETQYF

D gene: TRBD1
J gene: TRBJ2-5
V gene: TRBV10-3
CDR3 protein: CAIRGQEGQETQYF

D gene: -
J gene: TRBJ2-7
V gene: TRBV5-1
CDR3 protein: CASSLAPGANYEQYF

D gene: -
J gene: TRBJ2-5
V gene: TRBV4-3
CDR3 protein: CASSQLWDTKETQYF

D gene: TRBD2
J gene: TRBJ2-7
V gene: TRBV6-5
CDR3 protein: CASSSAGTYEQYF

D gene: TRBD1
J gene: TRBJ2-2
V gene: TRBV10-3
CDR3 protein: CAISAEGQGVARELFF

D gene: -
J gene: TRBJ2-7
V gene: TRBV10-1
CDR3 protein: CATLIKVRGASYEQYF